A single T cell receptor (beta chain) is shown here with its context. What it binds is not known. The data derive from a study of cytomegalovirus exposure and HLA in healthy donors. The primer mix had 60 Vbeta and 13 Jbeta primers. Method: immunoSEQ multiplex PCR; TCRdb's copy keeps in-frame clones and lacks some. This sample's table has under 250,000 clones. The CDR3 runs to 12 residues. Per the germline V gene, CDR1 is MDHEN and CDR2 is SYDVKM. V was clipped by 8 bases and J by 4 bases, with 11 bases between them. Findings of the study overall: TCR beta sequences reportedly predicted most subjects' HLA-A and HLA-B alleles accurately.

Input material: PBMCs. This receptor was identified in a girl aged 2 to 9 in good health and CMV-seropositive. The chain couples TRBV28 to TRBJ1-2; possibly TRBD1 for D (5 bases). The CDR3 is CASAMGLYGYTF. For the CDR3, the DNA is TGTGCCAGCGCAATGGGGCTCTATGGCTACACCTTC.